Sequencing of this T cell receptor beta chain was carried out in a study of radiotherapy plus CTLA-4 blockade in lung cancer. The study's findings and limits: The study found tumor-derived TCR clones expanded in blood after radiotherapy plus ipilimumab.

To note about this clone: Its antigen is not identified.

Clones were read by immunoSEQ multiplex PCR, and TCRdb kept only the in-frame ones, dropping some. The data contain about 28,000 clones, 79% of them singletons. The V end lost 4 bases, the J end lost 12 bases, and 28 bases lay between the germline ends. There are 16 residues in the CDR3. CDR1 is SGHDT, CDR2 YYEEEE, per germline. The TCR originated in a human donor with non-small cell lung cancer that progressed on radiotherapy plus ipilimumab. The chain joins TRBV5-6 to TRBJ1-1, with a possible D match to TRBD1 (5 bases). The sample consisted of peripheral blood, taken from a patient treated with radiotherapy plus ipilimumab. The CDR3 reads CASSASGGIKIVGTFF. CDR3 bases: TGTGCCAGCAGCGCCTCTGGGGGGATCAAAATCGTCGGAACTTTCTTT. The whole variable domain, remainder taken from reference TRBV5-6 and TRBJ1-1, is DAGVTQSPTHLIKTRGQQVTLRCSPKSGHDTVSWYQQALGQGPQFIFQYYEEEERQRGNFPDRFSGHQFPNYSSELNVNALLLGDSALYLCASSASGGIKIVGTFFGQGTRLTVV.